Below, 23 T cell receptor beta chains from the same sample are listed, as sequenced in a study of T cells after yellow fever vaccination (dated by TCRdb to about 2019). The treatment or condition label of this sample denotes: live attenuated yellow fever vaccine strain. The method was 5' RACE. For sequencing, an Illumina HiSeq 2500 was employed. Through fastp at Q25 and MiXCR, TCRdb rebuilt clones from the public reads, retaining in-frame beta chains. CDR3 protein sequences are deduplicated, and each keeps its most common genes and DNA. The sample includes approximately 600,000 distinct CDR3 sequences, with approximately 13% observed a single time. The ten largest clonotypes hold about 15% of the sample. The sequenced sample was PBMCs, obtained on the day of the yellow fever booster vaccination. The receptors come from a man aged 25-40 years who received the YFV17D yellow fever vaccine.

This chain uses TRBV6-1 with TRBJ1-4, with D uncertain. The CDR3 is made up of 13 amino acids. Germline CDR1 MNHNS, CDR2 SASEGT. With 6 bases removed from V and 8 bases from J, the gap between germline ends came to 13 bases. Written as DNA, the CDR3 is TGTGCCAGCAGAACCACAACGGTAGAAAAACTGTTTTTT. Its translation: CASRTTTVEKLFF.

This clonotype was seen only a few times. V gene TRBV24-1 combines with J gene TRBJ2-1; 12 nucleotides agree with TRBD2. The length of the CDR3 is 16 residues. J was trimmed by 7 bases and V by 2 bases; bases with no gene match: 5. Germline V lookup: CDR1 KGHDR, CDR2 SFDVKD. In nucleotides, the CDR3 is TGTGCCACCAGTGATTCGACTAGCGGGAGCAGAAATGAGCAGTTCTTC. Residues: CATSDSTSGSRNEQFF.

At least ten counts were recorded for this clonotype. CDR3 residues: CASSPEFGDRTQPYEQYF. The CDR3 bases are TGTGCCAGCAGCCCCGAGTTTGGGGACAGGACTCAACCCTACGAGCAGTACTTC. This sequence joins TRBV4-2 and TRBJ2-7; 8 nucleotides line up with TRBD1. CDR3 length: 18 residues. CDR1 and CDR2 (germline): LGHNA, YNFKEQ. V lost 4 bases to trimming and J lost 2 bases; unmatched junction nucleotides: 16.

The chain joins TRBV5-1 to TRBJ2-1; D might be TRBD2 (5 bases). This CDR3 has 15 amino acids. Trimming removed 9 bases from V and 6 bases from J, with 22 bases in between. Germline CDR1 reads SGHRS; CDR2 reads YFSETQ. The CDR3, as DNA: TGCGCCAACCCCGTTGGGAGTAGCAGTTGCAATGAGCAGTTCTTC. Translating gives CANPVGSSSCNEQFF.

In its sample, this clonotype was seen a few times. V gene TRBV5-4 combines with J gene TRBJ2-3; D perhaps matches TRBD1 (5 bases). CDR1 is SGHNT and CDR2 is YYREEE in the germline V gene (reference sequence). Trimming cost V 4 bases and J 15 bases, with 27 bases left between them. CDR3 length: 15 amino acids. For the CDR3, the DNA is TGTGCCAGCAGCCAGGCTGGTGGGGCGGCCCACCCCAAATATTTT. This encodes CASSQAGGAAHPKYF.

This chain connects TRBV25-1 to TRBJ2-7; D could derive from TRBD1 or TRBD2 (5 bases each). The CDR3 spans 13 residues. V lost 1 base and J lost 6, with 10 bases in between. Germline V gives CDR1 MGHDK, CDR2 SYGVNS. The CDR3 is CASSELWGIEQYF. CDR3 DNA sequence: TGTGCCAGCAGTGAATTGTGGGGGATCGAGCAGTACTTC.

This chain uses TRBV5-1 with TRBJ2-7, with D tentatively TRBD2 (7 bases). The CDR3 has 14 amino acids. Germline CDR1 SGHRS, CDR2 YFSETQ. V lost 6 bases, J lost 3 bases, and 16 bases lay in between. The CDR3 nucleotides read TGCGCCAGCAAAGAGGGGGGAGGGCACTACGAGCAGTACTTC. Its protein is CASKEGGGHYEQYF.

A few counts support this clonotype. The chain links TRBV9 to TRBJ2-1; 9 bases are a match to TRBD1. The CDR3 contains 15 residues. J gave up 4 bases and V 2 bases, and 4 bases lay outside the gene matches. CDR1 SGDLS and CDR2 YYNGEE come from the germline V gene. The CDR3 sequence: CASSVGTGHYNEQFF. The DNA for the CDR3 is TGTGCCAGCAGCGTCGGGACAGGGCATTACAATGAGCAGTTCTTC.

This clonotype was recorded a few times. The J gene is TRBJ2-1, the V gene TRBV20-1; D is unclear. V was cut by 5 bases and J by 4 bases, with 9 bases left in between. In germline, CDR1 is DFQATT, CDR2 SNEGSKA (reference sequence). The CDR3 covers 12 residues. In nucleotides, the CDR3 is TGCAGTGCTGGTGACTCGTACAATGAGCAGTTCTTC. Encoded protein: CSAGDSYNEQFF.

This chain joins TRBV6-5 and TRBJ1-5; no clear D. V was pared by 6 bases and J by 5 bases, with 8 bases between. The CDR3 is made up of 12 amino acids. Germline values: CDR1 MNHEY, CDR2 SVGAGI. In DNA, the CDR3 is TGTGCCAGCAGGACTGGGGATCAGCCCCAGCATTTT. This codes for CASRTGDQPQHF.

Ten or more counts support this clonotype. This chain connects TRBV6-5 to TRBJ2-7, with TRBD1 matching over 9 bases. The V segment lost 8 bases and the J segment 2 bases; nucleotides outside the gene matches: 1. This CDR3 spans 12 amino acids. From germline, CDR1 is MNHEY and CDR2 SVGAGI. Here the CDR3 reads CASRQGAYEQYF. The CDR3 DNA sequence: TGTGCCAGCCGACAGGGGGCCTACGAGCAGTACTTC.

The chain recombines TRBV7-2 with TRBJ2-7; D gene unclear. CDR3 length equals 13 residues. Germline loops: CDR1 SGHTA, CDR2 FQGNSA. V lost 4 bases, J lost 5 bases, and 12 bases lay in between. This CDR3 reads CASSSRVTHEQYF. The CDR3 DNA reads as TGTGCCAGCAGCTCCCGGGTAACCCACGAGCAGTACTTC.

This clonotype has ten or more counts. The J gene is TRBJ1-5, the V gene TRBV5-1, with D possibly matching TRBD1 (6 bases). Per the germline V gene, CDR1 is SGHRS and CDR2 is YFSETQ. CDR3 length equals 15 residues. V dropped 2 bases and J dropped 5 bases, with 14 bases sitting between them. The CDR3: CASSLGGRGDQPQHF. CDR3 nucleotides: TGCGCCAGCAGCTTAGGGGGTCGGGGCGATCAGCCCCAGCATTTT.

The chain joins TRBV20-1 to TRBJ1-4; D might be TRBD1 (6 bases). Germline V gene lookup returns CDR1 DFQATT and CDR2 SNEGSKA (reference sequence). The CDR3 sequence is 13 residues long. Deletions cut 2 bases from V and 8 bases from J, with 12 bases between. In DNA, the CDR3 is TGCAGTGCTAGACCCAGGGGTGGGGAAAAACTGTTTTTT. It is translated as CSARPRGGEKLFF.

This clonotype has only a few counts. The chain uses TRBV6-4 and TRBJ2-3, with a possible D match to TRBD2 (5 bases). The CDR3 is 13 residues long. The ends were cut back, 8 bases at V and 8 bases at J, with 17 bases in the middle. Per the germline V gene, CDR1 is MRHNA and CDR2 is SNTAGT. The CDR3 DNA follows: TGTGCCAGCGGTCCGGACTTTCGCAGTACGCAGTATTTT. It is translated as CASGPDFRSTQYF.

Only a few counts were recorded for this clonotype. The chain combines TRBV20-1 with TRBJ2-2; D uncertain. Deletions cut 2 bases from V and 0 bases from J, with 16 bases between. This CDR3 has 17 residues. Germline values: CDR1 DFQATT, CDR2 SNEGSKA (reference sequence). This CDR3 reads CSARLAARPSNTGELFF. The DNA for the CDR3 is TGCAGTGCTAGACTTGCCGCCAGGCCTTCGAACACCGGGGAGCTGTTTTTT.

Many counts were recorded for this clonotype. CDR3 amino acids: CASSPRLAGYEQYF. The CDR3 DNA reads as TGTGCCAGCAGCCCCCGACTGGCTGGGTACGAGCAGTACTTC. The rearrangement uses TRBV11-2 and TRBJ2-7; D gene unclear. CDR3 length: 14 amino acids. Looked up from germline, CDR1 is SGHAT and CDR2 is FQNNGV. V lost 5 bases and J lost 4, with 15 bases in between.

This clonotype was picked up a small number of times. The CDR3 DNA follows: TGCGCCAGCAGTAGGGGACAGGGTTTTTACGAGCAGTACTTC. Its translation is CASSRGQGFYEQYF. The rearrangement links TRBV5-1 to TRBJ2-7; 9 bases are a match to TRBD1. V was pared by 5 bases and J by 4 bases, with 7 bases of the junction left unmatched. The CDR3 contains 14 residues. Germline V gene data show CDR1 as SGHRS and CDR2 as YFSETQ.

The chain has TRBV7-2 and TRBJ2-2; 12 bases are a match to TRBD2. The J segment lost 7 bases and the V segment lost 6 bases, leaving 6 bases of the junction unmatched. This CDR3 region has 15 residues. Germline V gene sequence: CDR1 SGHTA, CDR2 FQGNSA. CDR3 residues: CASSSGLAGIGELFF. The CDR3 DNA reads TGTGCCAGCAGTTCCGGACTAGCGGGAATCGGGGAGCTGTTTTTT.

The chain recombines TRBV10-2 with TRBJ1-5; D is unclear. Trimming stripped 3 bases from V and 7 bases from J, with 7 bases between. CDR1 WSHSY and CDR2 SAAADI come from the germline V gene. The CDR3 has 12 amino acids. CDR3 DNA: TGCGCCAGCAGTGAACGGGAACAGCCCCAGCATTTT. Translated: CASSEREQPQHF.

A few counts support this clonotype. The chain recombines TRBV10-3 with TRBJ1-5, with 7 bases matching TRBD1. V lost 0 bases and J lost 2; bases outside the gene matches: 10. This CDR3 contains 18 residues. Germline CDR1 and CDR2: ENHRY and SYGVKD. CDR3 region: CAISESGTARGGNQPQHF. The DNA of the CDR3 is TGTGCCATCAGTGAGTCGGGGACAGCGAGAGGCGGCAATCAGCCCCAGCATTTT.

This clonotype has a count of ten or more. This chain uses TRBV5-1 with TRBJ2-2; D not resolved. Trimming shortened V by 0 bases and J by 2 bases, and 5 bases separated the two germline ends. This CDR3 is 14 amino acids long. Germline CDR1 is SGHRS and CDR2 is YFSETQ. This chain's CDR3 is CASSLGHNTGELFF. CDR3 DNA: TGCGCCAGCAGCTTGGGACATAACACCGGGGAGCTGTTTTTT.

The chain combines TRBV7-2 with TRBJ1-1, with D possibly being TRBD1 (6 bases). V was clipped by 5 bases and J by 4 bases, with 14 bases between them. The V gene's germline CDR1 is SGHTA and CDR2 FQGNSA. The CDR3 has 14 amino acids. The CDR3 protein is CASSLEHRVTEAFF. DNA for the CDR3: TGTGCCAGCAGCCTGGAACACAGGGTCACTGAAGCTTTCTTT.